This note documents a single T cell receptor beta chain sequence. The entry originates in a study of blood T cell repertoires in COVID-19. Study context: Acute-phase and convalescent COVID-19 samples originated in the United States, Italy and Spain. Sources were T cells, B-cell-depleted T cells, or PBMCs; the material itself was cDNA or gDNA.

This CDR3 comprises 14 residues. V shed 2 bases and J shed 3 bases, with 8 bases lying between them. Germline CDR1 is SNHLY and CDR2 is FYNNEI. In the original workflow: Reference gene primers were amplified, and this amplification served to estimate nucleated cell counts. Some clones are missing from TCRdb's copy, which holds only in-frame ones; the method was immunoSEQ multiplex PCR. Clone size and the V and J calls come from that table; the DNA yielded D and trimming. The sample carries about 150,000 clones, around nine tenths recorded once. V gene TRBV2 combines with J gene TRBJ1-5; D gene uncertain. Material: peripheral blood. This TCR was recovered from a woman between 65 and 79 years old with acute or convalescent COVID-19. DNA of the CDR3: TGTGCCAGCAGTGAATATACAGACAATCAGCCCCAGCATTTT. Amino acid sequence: CASSEYTDNQPQHF.